This T cell receptor (beta chain) was documented in a study of blood T cells in healthy people across ages (dated by TCRdb to between 2015 and 2016). Study-level background: In model experiments, template switching captured about one uniquely barcoded TCR beta cDNA molecule for every two T cells. To avoid experimental bias, donors of different ages were randomly spread across the sequencing lanes. Using the same blood draw, the study looked at two additional independent replicas of 1 million unique cDNA reads for two donors, one aged 18 to 30 and the other aged 80 or older. To track age-related changes in TCR beta repertoire diversity, the study relied on deep sequencing normalized with unique cDNA molecular identifiers. The donors were split into four age groups: young (average 16 years), middle-aged (39), aged (more than 60) and long-lived (roughly 86). On the study overall, not on this receptor specifically: Compared with the aged group, the long-lived group had more naive CD4+ T cells, fewer expanded clones and increased TCR diversity, suggesting age selection. Observed TCR beta diversity per million T cells fell roughly linearly with age, and a significant reduction was already apparent by age approximately 41. Since profiling was done on bulk unsorted PBMCs, naive and antigen-experienced compartments could not be conclusively compared. The CMV infection status of donors was not known, potentially confounding age-related changes in expanded clonotypes. Observed TCR beta diversity correlated strongly with the percentage of naive T cells measured by flow cytometry. Estimates of total diversity based on one million sequenced T cells were regarded as lower bounds and as underestimates.

The method was 5' RACE. TCRdb shows the sequencer as Illumina HiSeq 2500. A second PCR of roughly 7 to 11 cycles was performed with a sample-barcoded 5' primer and a J-beta primer mix. Each TCR beta cDNA molecule received a unique molecular identifier from a template-switch 5' adaptor carrying 12 random nucleotides. At least 2.5 million CDR3-containing paired-end reads were obtained from each sample. All of the RNA was converted into first-strand cDNA using the Mint cDNA synthesis kit, with a TRBC-specific oligonucleotide serving as the primer. All cDNA was treated with uracil-DNA glycosylase and then went through a first 18-cycle PCR with the universal primers M1SS and BC2_uni_R. Under the source paper's analysis protocol: Normalization of each sample was performed by random selection of 1 million high-quality reads, each carrying a distinct molecular identifier. Instead of being binned into consensus sequences, reads that shared molecular identifiers were thrown out. MiTCR, run with a Q25 quality threshold and the strictest error-elimination algorithm, handled CDR3 identification, clonotype clustering and error correction. A nonparametric unseen species model with Euler transformation was used to estimate a lower bound on total TCR beta diversity. Through fastp at Q25 and MiXCR, TCRdb rebuilt clones from the public reads, retaining in-frame beta chains. Every CDR3 protein is listed once, alongside the most common genes and DNA of its rows. These V and J calls originate from TCRdb's pipeline instead of the authors' own analysis. In this sample the table shows some 900,000 distinct CDR3 sequences, around 28% of which occur a single time. The ten largest clones take up around 15% of the sample.

A remark on this clonotype: Its antigen specificity is not known. Within one base of it there is no much larger clone, and no base qualities were kept.

Spanning cysteine to phenylalanine, the CDR3 consists of 16 amino acids. CDR3 DNA only is kept here, 48 bases in frame from base 1. The germline V gene supplies CDR1 MNHEY and CDR2 SVGEGT. V is trimmed back by 6 bases and J by 6 bases, and the junction contains 12 bases that no gene match accounts for. Systemically healthy Caucasian individuals from Russia, roughly 40 in total and aged roughly 6 to 100 years, were included as donors. Around 9.9 milliliters of peripheral blood were collected from each donor into EDTA-treated Vacutainer tubes. Ficoll-Paque density-gradient centrifugation was used to isolate PBMCs, with at least 6.5 million per sample. Total RNA, at least 6 micrograms per sample, was extracted from PBMCs with Trizol reagent. The percentages of naive CD45RAhigh/CD27high T cells were determined by flow cytometry on a PBMC aliquot from every donor.

Rearrangement joined TRBV6-2 or TRBV6-3 to TRBJ1-5, with TRBD1 matching 9 junction bases. This TCR was sampled from a woman aged 80 or over in good health. Sequenced material: blood. The nucleotide sequence is TGTGCCAGCAGATCGTCACAGGGGGCCGATCTTCAGCCCCAGCATTTT. The translation is CASRSSQGADLQPQHF.